The 3 T cell receptor beta chains listed next were all sequenced from one sample in a study of shared clonotypes between healthy human individuals (dated by TCRdb to 2019 to 2021). Libraries came from the immunoSEQ multiplex PCR assay. In TCRdb, the immuneACCESS table is reduced to in-frame sequences with V and J assigned. These tables do not hold every clone; where another copy was compared, an unresolved V gene accounts for under half, and the others remain unexplained. The sample table holds some 2,500,000 clones, of which 85% to 95% were seen once. 0.37% of the sample is in the top ten clones. Sequencing was performed on naive CD4+ T cells from PBMCs. Sample cell subset or site, as interpreted from the label and publication: CD45RA+ positively selected. These receptors came from a man in his late teens or twenties in good health. Some clones in this sample may be carry-over from other donors' samples.

On this clone itself: The same CDR3 can be traced to other DNA sequences in this sample. The genes are TRBV5-8 and TRBJ2-5, with D tentatively TRBD1 (5 bases). The V gene lost 0 bases and the J gene lost 1 base, with 7 bases spanning the gap. There are 14 residues in the CDR3. From germline, CDR1 is SGHTS and CDR2 YDEGEE. This CDR3 is CASSLAGAQETQYF. The CDR3 DNA is TGTGCCAGCAGCTTGGCTGGGGCCCAAGAGACCCAGTACTTC.

This rearrangement joins TRBV5-6 to TRBJ1-1; 7 bases map to TRBD1. This CDR3 has 16 amino acids. Germline CDR1 SGHDT, CDR2 YYEEEE. V lost 4 bases and J lost 8; bases outside the gene matches: 17. CDR3 sequence reads: CASSALGTAPRMEAFF. The CDR3 DNA reads as TGTGCCAGCAGCGCCCTCGGGACAGCACCTAGAATGGAAGCTTTCTTT.

The chain employs TRBV5-6 and TRBJ2-1, with 12 bases matching TRBD1. Germline V gene data show CDR1 as SGHDT and CDR2 as YYEEEE. The CDR3 loop spans 16 amino acids. V trimming: 4 bases; J trimming: 7 bases; junction bases outside the gene matches: 9. The CDR3 sequence: CASSPDMGQGANEQFF. The CDR3 DNA is TGTGCCAGCAGCCCGGACATGGGACAGGGGGCTAATGAGCAGTTCTTC.